This T cell receptor beta chain originates from a study of beta chain features in type 1 diabetes. In regard to this clone: Its antigen is undetermined.

General study results and limits: All four CD4+ subsets from Type 1 diabetes patients carried moderately but significantly shorter TCRB CDR3s. Patients with type 1 diabetes showed fewer VDJ junction insertions and more deletions.

Researchers reported sorting CD4+ naive, central memory, regulatory and stem cell-like memory cells via CD45RO/CCR7/CD25/CD127/CD95/CD27. The CDR3 consists of 15 residues. Investigators reverse transcribed all isolated RNA, so they sequenced expressed TCRB transcripts. Generated by immunoSEQ multiplex PCR, the TCRdb table keeps only in-frame clones and is missing some. The table lists about 700,000 clones, around an eighth of them singletons, with 0.02% to 0.025% in the top ten. The gene calls are TRBV21-1 and TRBJ2-7; TRBD1 is taken as the D call from the table, unchecked against the DNA. TRBV21-1 is a pseudogene locus. The specimen sequenced was naive CD4+ T cells from blood. This clonotype was obtained from a man younger than 35 with type 1 diabetes. The CDR3 is CASSKEKDRAYEQYF. DNA of the CDR3: TGTGCCAGCAGCAAAGAAAAGGACAGGGCCTACGAGCAGTACTTC.